These T cell receptor beta chains were read from a single sample in a study of graft-versus-host responses after intestinal transplantation. Here immunoSEQ multiplex PCR was the method, and the copy in TCRdb shows in-frame clones only, minus some. The sample consists of just over 20,000 clones, 85% to 95% of them appearing once. The sequencing used PBMCs, collected about 260 days after intestinal transplant. These receptor sequences come from a human patient who received an intestinal transplant, so some T cells may come from the graft donor. Each CDR3 is given with its conserved first and last residue. D genes are given only for firm matches. The size field is filled for only some rows; it gives once, few, many or a size class.

V gene	clone size	J gene	D gene	CDR3 protein	CDR3 DNA
TRBV5-8	.	TRBJ1-5	.	CASTQTEGRARRNQPQHF	TGTGCCAGCACCCAAACAGAAGGCAGGGCGCGCCGGAATCAGCCCCAGCATTTT
TRBV19	.	TRBJ2-1	.	CASRGGNINEQFF	TGTGCCAGCCGAGGTGGGAATATCAATGAGCAGTTCTTC
TRBV27	.	TRBJ2-1	TRBD2	CASRLRGTSVNEQFF	TGTGCCAGCAGACTACGAGGGACTAGCGTCAATGAGCAGTTCTTC
TRBV20-1	.	TRBJ1-4	.	CSASRNEKLFF	TGCAGTGCGTCACGAAATGAAAAACTGTTTTTT
TRBV28	few	TRBJ2-2	.	CASRPGAYANTGELFF	TGTGCCAGCAGACCAGGGGCGTACGCGAACACCGGGGAGCTGTTTTTT
TRBV5-1	.	TRBJ2-7	TRBD1	CASRPRFGQGYEQYF	TGCGCCAGCAGGCCGCGCTTTGGACAGGGGTACGAGCAGTACTTC
TRBV2	.	TRBJ2-5	.	CASQGGINQETQYF	TGTGCCAGCCAAGGGGGGATAAACCAAGAGACCCAGTACTTC
TRBV7-8	.	TRBJ2-3	.	CASSREGQFTDTQYF	TGTGCCAGCAGCCGAGAAGGACAGTTCACAGATACGCAGTATTTT
TRBV30	.	TRBJ2-1	TRBD2	CAWRLSGTSGYSRQFF	TGTGCCTGGCGACTTTCCGGGACTAGCGGTTATTCGCGGCAGTTCTTC
TRBV27	.	TRBJ2-7	.	CASSLKANSYEQYF	TGTGCCAGCAGTTTAAAGGCTAACTCCTACGAGCAGTACTTC
TRBV6-5	.	TRBJ2-7	.	CASSYSDRFYEQYF	TGTGCCAGCAGTTACTCCGACAGGTTCTACGAGCAGTACTTC
TRBV11-2	.	TRBJ2-1	.	CASSLSGGLRQGSYNEQFF	TGTGCCAGCAGCCTTAGCGGCGGACTTCGACAGGGCTCCTACAATGAGCAGTTCTTC
TRBV7-9	.	TRBJ2-3	.	CASSFTGTGGTDTQYF	TGTGCCAGCAGTTTTACAGGGACGGGCGGCACAGATACGCAGTATTTT
TRBV28	.	TRBJ1-4	.	CASSIPAGANEKLFF	TGTGCCAGCAGTATCCCTGCAGGAGCTAATGAAAAACTGTTTTTT
TRBV14	.	TRBJ2-3	.	CASSQWAGVAGDTQYF	TGTGCCAGCAGCCAATGGGCCGGGGTTGCAGGAGATACGCAGTATTTT
TRBV5-6	.	TRBJ2-1	TRBD2	CASSFGGRAGSDHEQFF	TGTGCCAGCAGCTTTGGCGGGAGGGCCGGTAGTGACCATGAGCAGTTCTTC
TRBV14	.	TRBJ2-5	TRBD2	CASSQGRRASGKETQYF	TGTGCCAGCAGCCAAGGCCGTCGGGCTAGCGGGAAGGAGACCCAGTACTTC
TRBV6-5	.	TRBJ2-7	.	CASSPDSSYEQYF	TGTGCCAGCTCGCCGGACAGCTCCTACGAGCAGTACTTC
TRBV6-4	few	TRBJ2-2	.	CASSDRNTGELFF	TGTGCCAGCAGTGACAGGAACACCGGGGAGCTGTTTTTT
TRBV27	.	TRBJ2-1	TRBD1	CASSSSGQGVNVNYNEQFF	TGTGCCAGCAGTTCCTCGGGACAGGGGGTTAATGTAAACTACAATGAGCAGTTCTTC
TRBV6-4	.	TRBJ1-2	.	CATSVSGASGYTF	TGTGCCACTTCGGTTTCGGGGGCAAGTGGCTACACCTTC
TRBV7-2	.	TRBJ1-1	.	CASSSVRGWGNTEAFF	TGTGCCAGCAGCTCGGTTAGGGGTTGGGGGAACACTGAAGCTTTCTTT
TRBV7-9	.	TRBJ1-2	.	CASSLDEHTSGYTF	TGTGCCAGCAGCTTAGACGAACACACTAGTGGCTACACCTTC
TRBV6-5	.	TRBJ1-6	TRBD1	CASSYSGGARNSPLHF	TGTGCCAGCAGTTACTCAGGGGGCGCGAGGAATTCACCCCTCCACTTT
TRBV6-4	.	TRBJ1-1	.	CASSDHLNTEAFF	TGTGCCAGCAGTGACCATTTGAACACTGAAGCTTTCTTT
TRBV18	.	TRBJ1-5	.	CASSLSVSPNQPQHF	TGTGCCAGCTCACTATCAGTGTCCCCCAATCAGCCCCAGCATTTT
TRBV28	.	TRBJ1-3	.	CAGSNGNTIYF	TGTGCCGGCAGTAATGGAAACACCATATATTTT
TRBV28	once	TRBJ2-1	TRBD1	CASSPWDRVQDNEQFF	TGTGCCAGCAGTCCTTGGGACAGGGTTCAGGACAATGAGCAGTTCTTC
TRBV28	.	TRBJ1-5	.	CASSYPGGNQPQHF	TGTGCCAGCAGTTACCCGGGGGGCAATCAGCCCCAGCATTTT
TRBV7-6	.	TRBJ2-1	.	CASSLTLAISYNEQFF	TGTGCCAGCAGTTTAACCCTAGCGATCTCCTACAATGAGCAGTTCTTC
TRBV7-3	.	TRBJ2-1	TRBD2	CASSLDGLAGVTEQFF	TGTGCCAGCAGCCTAGACGGACTAGCGGGAGTTACTGAGCAGTTCTTC
TRBV7-8	.	TRBJ1-1	.	CASSRAATVNTEAFF	TGTGCCAGCAGCCGGGCGGCGACAGTGAACACTGAAGCTTTCTTT
TRBV11-1	.	TRBJ2-6	.	CASTLRGANVLTF	TGTGCCAGCACCCTGCGGGGGGCCAACGTCCTGACTTTC
TRBV18	.	TRBJ1-1	.	CASSPQTNTEAFF	TGTGCCAGCTCACCACAGACTAACACTGAAGCTTTCTTT
TRBV6-5	.	TRBJ1-1	.	CASSYSATNTEAFF	TGTGCCAGCAGTTACTCAGCCACGAACACTGAAGCTTTCTTT
TRBV10-1	.	TRBJ2-3	.	CASSEGGSTDTQYF	TGCGCCAGCAGTGAGGGCGGCAGCACAGATACGCAGTATTTT
TRBV11-2	once	TRBJ1-5	.	CASSLSGEANQPQHF	TGTGCCAGCAGCTTATCTGGGGAGGCCAATCAGCCCCAGCATTTT
TRBV7-2	.	TRBJ2-4	.	CASSLIIRADHEKNIQYF	TGTGCCAGCAGCTTGATAATACGGGCAGACCATGAAAAAAACATTCAGTACTTC
TRBV18	.	TRBJ2-5	.	CASSPIQETQYF	TGTGCCAGCTCACCCATCCAAGAGACCCAGTACTTC
TRBV2	once	TRBJ1-3	.	CASSEGGNTIYF	TGTGCCAGCAGTGAAGGGGGAAACACCATATATTTT
TRBV19	.	TRBJ2-2	TRBD1	CASSLLTGAANTGELFF	TGTGCCAGTAGTCTTTTAACAGGGGCCGCGAACACCGGGGAGCTGTTTTTT
TRBV9	.	TRBJ1-4	.	CASSPEAQNEKLFF	TGTGCCAGCAGCCCGGAGGCGCAGAATGAAAAACTGTTTTTT
TRBV7-2	.	TRBJ1-6	.	CASSYRRDTFNSPLHF	TGTGCCAGCAGCTATCGACGGGACACCTTTAATTCACCCCTCCACTTT
TRBV5-1	.	TRBJ2-5	.	CASSLGLTLQETQYF	TGCGCCAGCAGCTTGGGTCTCACCCTCCAAGAGACCCAGTACTTC
TRBV6-5	.	TRBJ2-3	.	CASSYSGLADTQYF	TGTGCCAGCAGTTACTCGGGACTCGCAGATACGCAGTATTTT
TRBV5-4	.	TRBJ2-1	TRBD2	CASSSATSGRGNEQFF	TGTGCCAGCAGCTCGGCGACTAGCGGGAGGGGCAATGAGCAGTTCTTC
TRBV5-1	.	TRBJ2-7	TRBD2	CASGTSGSSYEQYF	TGCGCCAGCGGGACTAGCGGGAGCTCCTACGAGCAGTACTTC
TRBV5-8	.	TRBJ2-7	TRBD1	CASSWTGGASSYEQYF	TGTGCCAGCAGCTGGACAGGGGGCGCCAGCTCCTACGAGCAGTACTTC
TRBV27	.	TRBJ1-5	TRBD1	CASSFGQGPHQPQHF	TGTGCCAGCAGTTTCGGACAGGGACCACATCAGCCCCAGCATTTT
TRBV7-9	.	TRBJ2-7	.	CASSLARHEQYF	TGTGCCAGCAGCTTAGCACGCCACGAGCAGTACTTC
TRBV7-8	.	TRBJ2-5	.	CASSQLSGETQYF	TGTGCCAGCAGCCAATTGTCAGGAGAGACCCAGTACTTC
TRBV7-9	.	TRBJ1-3	.	CASSLDSGNTIYF	TGTGCCAGCAGCTTGGACAGTGGAAACACCATATATTTT
TRBV9	.	TRBJ2-1	.	CASSVIGSSNEQFF	TGTGCCAGCAGCGTAATCGGATCTTCCAATGAGCAGTTCTTC
TRBV28	.	TRBJ1-1	.	CASSPPDWGNTEAFF	TGTGCCAGCAGTCCCCCGGATTGGGGGAACACTGAAGCTTTCTTT
TRBV19	.	TRBJ2-7	TRBD1	CASSMGTGPAYEQYF	TGTGCCAGTAGTATGGGGACAGGACCAGCCTACGAGCAGTACTTC
TRBV28	.	TRBJ1-3	.	CASNSDSRSSGNTIYF	TGTGCCAGCAATTCGGACAGTCGATCGTCTGGAAACACCATATATTTT
TRBV21-1	.	TRBJ2-7	.	CASSKGGGEQYF	TGTGCCAGCAGCAAAGGGGGCGGCGAGCAGTACTTC
TRBV27	.	TRBJ2-7	TRBD1	CASSPQQGTNPYEQYF	TGTGCCAGCAGTCCTCAACAGGGGACCAACCCCTACGAGCAGTACTTC